This T cell receptor (beta chain) was recorded in a study of blood T cell repertoires in COVID-19. Across the whole study: In each case, the material was cDNA or gDNA derived from T cells, B-cell-depleted T cells, or PBMCs.

The repertoire was sequenced with immunoSEQ multiplex PCR; TCRdb's copy has only in-frame clones and lacks some. The table includes 300,000 or so clones, approximately 91% detected once. The sample taken for sequencing was peripheral blood. This receptor was obtained from a woman aged 25 to 39 with COVID-19, enrolled during active disease.

CDR3 DNA: TGCGCCAGCAGCTTGAGAGGGTTAGATCAGCCCCAGCATTTT. As protein: CASSLRGLDQPQHF. The chain links TRBV5-1 to TRBJ1-5; D not certain. The CDR3 loop spans 14 amino acids. Deletions cut 1 base from V and 5 bases from J, with 10 bases between. Germline-derived CDR1 and CDR2 are SGHRS and YFSETQ.